The clone carrying this T cell receptor (beta chain) was counted only a few times. The antigen is undetermined. These data come from a study of cytomegalovirus exposure and HLA in healthy donors. Study in general: Early on, a data release was issued that held 80 million or so unique TCRs from HLA-typed donors. Broader study findings: TCR beta chain V- and J-gene trimming was linked, in a later analysis, to a missense variant in DCLRE1C. Earlier results showed most TCR beta V segments being productive about 90% or about 30% of the time. In vitro assays verified that a few CMV-associated chains recognized CMV antigens specifically.

From germline, CDR1 is SGHRS and CDR2 YFSETQ. Unmatched junction bases numbered 3, after V lost 3 bases and J lost 3 bases. The CDR3 has 15 amino acids. 60 Vbeta and 13 Jbeta primers were used in PCR. The data were produced by immunoSEQ multiplex PCR, yet TCRdb's version contains in-frame clones alone and is incomplete. The sample lists around 130,000 clones, around 77% occurring once. The V gene is TRBV5-1, the J gene TRBJ2-2, with TRBD1 identical over 9 bases. The origin of this receptor is a man aged 45-65 years in good health and CMV-seronegative. The sample consisted of PBMCs. In DNA form, the CDR3 reads TGCGCCAGCAGCTGGACAGGGGTAGACACCGGGGAGCTGTTTTTT. Translating gives CASSWTGVDTGELFF.